These T cell receptor beta chains were read from a single sample in a study of identical twins. One entry per CDR3 protein, called by TCRdb with MiXCR from the 5' RACE reads. The data hold some 1,600,000 distinct CDR3 sequences, with less than 40% observed a single time. Source material: cord blood. Receptors originate from a newborn girl in good health. CDR3s include the opening cysteine and the closing phenylalanine or tryptophan. A D gene is named only where the DNA matches it firmly. The size of a clone is reported for some rows only, either as once, few or many, or as a class for expanded clones.

TRBD2	TRBV12-3/TRBV12-4	TRBJ2-5	NA	CASGGLGTSENNEQYF	TGTGCCAGCGGGGGATTGGGGACTAGCGAGAACAATGAGCAGTACTTC
TRBD1	TRBV6-5	TRBJ2-4	NA	CASSYATGLAKNIQYF	TGTGCCAGCAGTTACGCGACAGGGTTAGCCAAAAACATTCAGTACTTC
TRBD2	TRBV19	TRBJ2-5	few	CASSSAGVVTQYF	TGTGCCAGTAGTTCAGCGGGGGTAGTGACCCAGTACTTC
NA	TRBV9	TRBJ2-1	NA	CASSVEPSTGSQGNEQFF	TGTGCCAGCAGCGTAGAGCCATCGACTGGTTCCCAAGGCAATGAGCAGTTCTTC
TRBD2	TRBV29-1	TRBJ2-7	many	CSVAGAYEQYF	TGCAGCGTAGCGGGAGCCTACGAGCAGTACTTC
TRBD2	TRBV20-1	TRBJ2-5	NA	CSAFTSDGYNEQYF	TGCAGTGCTTTTACTAGCGACGGATACAATGAGCAGTACTTC
NA	TRBV29-1	TRBJ2-2	NA	CSVAPDSPTGELFF	TGCAGCGTTGCCCCTGACAGCCCGACCGGGGAGCTGTTTTTT
TRBD2	TRBV4-2	TRBJ2-7	few	CASSPGLAVPYEQYF	TGTGCCAGCAGCCCAGGACTAGCGGTCCCCTACGAGCAGTACTTC
TRBD2	TRBV20-1	TRBJ2-1	NA	CSARDRLAGISYNEQFF	TGCAGTGCTAGAGATCGGCTAGCGGGGATTTCCTACAATGAGCAGTTCTTC
NA	TRBV5-1	TRBJ1-1	many	CASSSRVGNTEAFF	TGCGCCAGCAGCTCCAGGGTTGGGAACACTGAAGCTTTCTTT
NA	TRBV20-1	TRBJ2-5	NA	CSGAGQQETQYF	TGCAGTGGGGCAGGACAGCAAGAGACCCAGTACTTC
NA	TRBV20-1	TRBJ2-7	few	CSARDPNGPYEQYF	TGCAGTGCTAGAGATCCGAACGGACCCTACGAGCAGTACTTC
TRBD1	TRBV10-3	TRBJ1-2	once	CAISDWDRGGYTF	TGTGCCATCAGTGATTGGGACAGGGGTGGCTACACCTTC
NA	TRBV9	TRBJ2-3	many	CASSVRRSTDTQYF	TGTGCCAGCAGCGTAAGGCGTAGTACAGATACGCAGTATTTT
NA	TRBV6-6	TRBJ1-1	NA	CASRRRGGGTEAFF	TGTGCCAGCAGACGCCGCGGAGGGGGCACTGAAGCTTTCTTT
TRBD2	TRBV20-1	TRBJ2-7	NA	CSARLLAGDEYEQYF	TGCAGTGCTAGGCTCCTAGCGGGAGATGAATACGAGCAGTACTTC
NA	TRBV18	TRBJ1-2	few	CASSRQDGYGYTF	TGTGCCAGCTCACGACAGGATGGCTATGGCTACACCTTC
TRBD1	TRBV5-1	TRBJ2-5	NA	CASSLNPGQGQETQYF	TGCGCCAGCAGCTTGAATCCCGGACAGGGACAAGAGACCCAGTACTTC